The T cell receptor delta chain described here comes from a study of gamma-delta chains in newborns, infants, children. Study details: Microbial exposure reportedly drives polyclonal innate γδ T cell expansion after birth.

Trimming at V came to 5 bases and at J to 1 base, leaving 10 bases not matched to a gene. CDR3 size: 20 residues. Germline CDR1 GEAIGNYY, CDR2 EKD. TCRdb reanalysed the reads via CATT. The sample holds approximately 12,000 delta-chain clones, roughly 8.5% seen once. This chain uses TRDV2 with TRDJ3; 13 bases map to TRDD3. The sample comprised blood. The sequence derives from a child who was a newborn, infant or young child, either healthy, febrile or measles-vaccinated (not recorded which). CDR3 sequence reads: CACVPLLGDTRSWDTRQMFF. The CDR3 nucleotides are TGTGCCTGTGTTCCCTTACTGGGGGATACGCGATCCTGGGACACCCGACAGATGTTTTTC.